One and the same sample provided the 26 T cell receptor beta chains below, sequenced in a study of blood T cells in healthy people across ages. Combining a sample-barcoded 5' primer with a J-beta primer mix, a second PCR ran for roughly 6 to 11 cycles. TCRdb fed the 5' RACE reads into MiXCR, producing one record per CDR3 protein. The top ten hold 13% of the sample, which has approximately 880,000 distinct CDR3 sequences, around 49% seen once. The sample was blood. The origin of the receptors is a man younger than 45 in good health.

This clonotype showed up many times. The chain carries TRBV5-1 and TRBJ2-5, with 10 positions matching TRBD2. The junction had 1 base not matched to a gene; V was cut back by 1 base and J by 4 bases. This CDR3 has 14 amino acids. CDR1 and CDR2 (germline): SGHRS, YFSETQ. In nucleotides, the CDR3 is TGCGCCAGCAGCTTGAGGACTAGCGGAGAGACCCAGTACTTC. Its translation: CASSLRTSGETQYF.

The chain links TRBV25-1 to TRBJ2-3, with D perhaps TRBD1 or TRBD2 (5 bases each). Trimming left V 3 bases short and J 2 bases short, with 15 bases between. This CDR3 is 16 amino acids long. Germline CDR1 MGHDK, CDR2 SYGVNS. CDR3 protein: CASSDPGTASTDTQYF. The DNA of the CDR3 is TGTGCCAGCAGTGACCCCGGGACGGCCTCCACAGATACGCAGTATTTT.

The chain uses TRBV5-1 and TRBJ1-6; 7 bases are a match to TRBD1. V trimming: 4 bases; J trimming: 6 bases; junction bases outside the gene matches: 10. Germline V gene sequence: CDR1 SGHRS, CDR2 YFSETQ. The CDR3 extends over 16 amino acids. CDR3 coding DNA: TGCGCCAGCAGCCCCGTAGGCGCAGGGGGTAATTCACCCCTCCACTTT. Translation: CASSPVGAGGNSPLHF.

The chain joins TRBV11-3 to TRBJ2-5; D unclear. The CDR3 runs 14 residues. The V and J ends lost 11 bases and 1 base respectively, with 17 bases between them. CDR1 and CDR2 from the germline V gene are SGHNT and YENEEA. CDR3: CASSKGRLQETQYF. Written as DNA, the CDR3 is TGTGCCTCATCCAAAGGCAGACTCCAAGAGACCCAGTACTTC.

The chain has TRBV28 and TRBJ2-3; 8 nucleotides line up with TRBD1. V trimming: 5 bases; J trimming: 4 bases; junction bases outside the gene matches: 8. The CDR3 covers 15 residues. Per germline, CDR1 MDHEN and CDR2 SYDVKM. DNA for the CDR3: TGTGCCAGCAGTCGACAGGACAGGGATGCAGATACGCAGTATTTT. Protein: CASSRQDRDADTQYF.

This clonotype came up a few times. This chain connects TRBV6-5 to TRBJ2-3, with D unclear. Between the trimmed V and J ends, which lost 5 bases and 1 base, there was a span of 13 bases. CDR3 length: 15 residues. Germline V lookup: CDR1 MNHEY, CDR2 SVGAGI. CDR3 coding DNA: TGTGCCAGCAGTAGATTCAAGGGTGGCACAGATACGCAGTATTTT. It encodes CASSRFKGGTDTQYF.

This sequence joins TRBV12-3 or TRBV12-4 and TRBJ1-2; 8 nucleotides line up with TRBD1. J lost 13 bases, V lost 4 bases, and 8 bases had no gene match. CDR3 length equals 12 residues. The CDR3 nucleotides read TGTGCCAGCAGTTCGTTCAGGGGGCGGAGCACCTTC. This codes for CASSSFRGRSTF.

This clonotype has more than one count but fewer than ten. The CDR3 coding sequence is TGTGCCAGCAGCTTAGTACCATCCAGCGATACAGATACGCAGTATTTT. It translates to CASSLVPSSDTDTQYF. This chain joins TRBV7-9 and TRBJ2-3; D is unclear. The germline gives CDR1 SEHNR, CDR2 FQNEAQ (reference sequence). Trimming pared 1 base from V and 3 bases from J, leaving 14 bases between. There are 16 residues in the CDR3.

The genes are TRBV20-1 and TRBJ2-3; D tentatively fits TRBD1 or TRBD2 (7 bases each). Germline-derived CDR1 and CDR2 are DFQATT and SNEGSKA (reference sequence). There are 16 residues in the CDR3. Trimming pared 5 bases from V and 5 bases from J, leaving 23 bases between. CDR3 nucleotide sequence: TGCAGTGCTCATTCCCAGGGGGGGGGGCAGGGAGATACGCAGTATTTT. Amino acids: CSAHSQGGGQGDTQYF.

This clonotype was counted a few times. The chain joins TRBV4-1 to TRBJ2-7; possible D gene TRBD2, 6 bases. Germline CDR1 is MGHRA and CDR2 is YSYEKL. V dropped 0 bases and J dropped 7 bases, with 16 bases sitting between them. The CDR3 contains 15 residues. CDR3 nucleotides: TGCGCCAGCAGCCAAGATATACAGATAGGAGGGGAGCAGTACTTC. Encoded protein: CASSQDIQIGGEQYF.

In its sample, this clonotype was seen once. This may be a read error: a much more frequent sequence differs by one nucleotide. The chain has TRBV3-1 and TRBJ1-2; possibly TRBD1 for D (5 bases). The germline CDR1 and CDR2 sequences are LGHDT and YNNKEL (reference sequence). The CDR3 is made up of 15 amino acids. In DNA form, the CDR3 reads TGTGCCAGCAGCCAGATTCACGGGGCTAACTATGGCCACACCTTC. It yields the protein CASSQIHGANYGHTF.

The V gene is TRBV4-1, the J gene TRBJ1-5, with D possibly matching TRBD1 (5 bases). The V gene's germline CDR1 is MGHRA and CDR2 YSYEKL. The length of the CDR3 is 16 residues. V lost 3 bases, J lost 3 bases, and 15 bases lay in between. CDR3: CASSHLTGGINQPQHF. CDR3 nucleotide sequence: TGCGCCAGCAGCCACCTCACCGGGGGGATCAATCAGCCCCAGCATTTT.

This clonotype was recorded many times. The V gene is TRBV19, the J gene TRBJ2-3; D is uncertain. Germline CDR1 reads LNHDA; CDR2 reads SQIVND (reference sequence). The CDR3 extends over 11 amino acids. Trimming took off 9 bases at V and 6 bases at J, with 10 bases between the two ends. In nucleotides, the CDR3 is TGTGCCAGCAGCATAGGGGATACGCAGTATTTT. This sequence encodes CASSIGDTQYF.

Remarks on this clonotype: A junction end diverges from the germline sequence, so it may reflect a read error. This rearrangement joins TRBV6-5 to TRBJ1-6, with no clear D. This CDR3 is 16 amino acids long. The germline gives CDR1 MNHEY, CDR2 SVGAGI. CDR3 nucleotide sequence: TGTGCCGGCAGTCCGTTCGGGCCAGCACCTAATTCACCCCTCCACTTT. Protein sequence: CAGSPFGPAPNSPLHF.

The V and J genes are TRBV7-2 and TRBJ1-2; D gene unclear. The CDR3 consists of 13 residues. V gave up 1 base and J gave up 1 base, with 4 bases separating them. Germline V gives CDR1 SGHTA, CDR2 FQGNSA. The CDR3 sequence is CASSLGYNYGYTF. CDR3 nucleotides: TGTGCCAGCAGCTTAGGGTATAACTATGGCTACACCTTC.

This clonotype was seen repeatedly, ten times or more. This sequence joins TRBV3-1 and TRBJ2-5, with 10 bases identical to TRBD2. This CDR3 contains 16 residues. From germline, CDR1 is LGHDT and CDR2 YNNKEL (reference sequence). V gave up 2 bases and J gave up 5 bases; unmatched junction bases: 8. The CDR3: CASSQTGTSVRETQYF. The CDR3 coding sequence is TGTGCCAGCAGCCAAACCGGGACTAGCGTGAGGGAGACCCAGTACTTC.

This clonotype was recorded many times. This rearrangement joins TRBV10-3 to TRBJ2-5, with 9 bases aligning to TRBD1. From germline, CDR1 is ENHRY and CDR2 SYGVKD. V lost 4 bases to trimming and J lost 5 bases; unmatched junction nucleotides: 5. The CDR3 runs to 14 residues. This CDR3 reads CAISAGTGLETQYF. The CDR3 DNA reads TGTGCCATCAGTGCTGGGACAGGGTTGGAGACCCAGTACTTC.

Details on this clonotype: One junction end does not reproduce the germline sequence, and a read error may be involved. The chain recombines TRBV20-1 with TRBJ1-6, with TRBD1 matching 7 bases. There are 15 residues in the CDR3. In germline, CDR1 is DFQATT, CDR2 SNEGSKA (reference sequence). CDR3 loop: CSATDRSSYNSPLHF. CDR3 bases: TGTAGTGCCACGGACAGGAGCTCCTATAATTCACCCCTCCACTTT.

This sequence joins TRBV11-3 and TRBJ1-1; the match to TRBD1 covers 7 bases. The CDR3 runs 16 residues. V dropped 4 bases and J dropped 0; count of bases not matched to a gene: 8. Germline V lookup: CDR1 SGHNT, CDR2 YENEEA. The CDR3 coding sequence is TGTGCCAGCAGCTCCGACCGGACAGGTTTGAACACTGAAGCTTTCTTT. Translation: CASSSDRTGLNTEAFF. Using reference TRBV11-3 and TRBJ1-1 for the parts outside the CDR3, the full variable domain is EAGVVQSPRYKIIEKKQPVAFWCNPISGHNTLYWYLQNLGQGPELLIRYENEEAVDDSQLPKDRFSAERLKGVDSTLKIQPAELGDSAVYLCASSSDRTGLNTEAFFGQGTRLTVV.

The V gene is TRBV7-9, the J gene TRBJ2-5, with D perhaps TRBD1 (5 bases). The J call may be in error: the DNA end matches TRBJ2-7 better. Germline V gives CDR1 SEHNR, CDR2 FQNEAQ (reference sequence). This CDR3 is 15 amino acids long. The CDR3 DNA sequence: TGTGCCAGCAGCGAAAGCATGGGCAGGGCCCACGAGCAGTACTTC. Protein: CASSESMGRAHEQYF.

The genes are TRBV6-2 or TRBV6-3 and TRBJ2-1, with D perhaps being TRBD1 or TRBD2 (5 bases each). This CDR3 is 19 amino acids long. Germline CDR1 reads MNHEY; CDR2 reads SVGEGT. V lost 0 bases, J lost 3 bases, and 21 bases lay in between. CDR3 residues: CASSYSMVDRGAHYNEQFF. CDR3 DNA sequence: TGTGCCAGCAGTTACTCGATGGTTGATCGAGGGGCACACTACAATGAGCAGTTCTTC.

The chain is built from TRBV5-1 and TRBJ2-7, with TRBD1 matching 9 bases. This CDR3 is built from 15 residues. Germline CDR1 is SGHRS and CDR2 is YFSETQ. V was clipped by 7 bases and J by 3 bases; unmatched bases: 11. The CDR3 DNA reads as TGCGCCAGCTCCGTGGGGACAGGGAGGATCTACGAGCAGTACTTC. As protein: CASSVGTGRIYEQYF.

This clonotype was observed a handful of times. The chain carries TRBV5-1 and TRBJ2-3; D tentatively reads TRBD1 or TRBD2 (5 bases each). The CDR3 is 15 residues long. Trimming cost V 0 bases and J 0 bases, with 8 bases left between them. Germline V gene lookup returns CDR1 SGHRS and CDR2 YFSETQ. DNA for the CDR3: TGCGCCAGCAGCTTGGTGGGGGACAGCACAGATACGCAGTATTTT. Protein: CASSLVGDSTDTQYF.

This chain links TRBV7-9 with TRBJ2-1; perhaps D is TRBD1 or TRBD2 (5 bases each). The CDR3 consists of 14 residues. V gave up 5 bases and J gave up 4 bases, with 12 bases separating them. Germline-derived CDR1 and CDR2 are SEHNR and FQNEAQ (reference sequence). The CDR3 region is CASSPAGAYNEQFF. The DNA of the CDR3 is TGTGCCAGCAGCCCAGCCGGGGCTTACAATGAGCAGTTCTTC.

CDR3 protein: CASSPRLETQYF. Written as DNA, the CDR3 is TGTGCCAGCAGCCCACGACTGGAAACGCAGTATTTT. The chain combines TRBV7-9 with TRBJ2-3; no definite D call. The CDR3 covers 12 residues. Germline lookup yields CDR1 SEHNR and CDR2 FQNEAQ (reference sequence). Trimming shortened V by 5 bases and J by 9 bases, and 12 bases separated the two germline ends.

V gene TRBV2 combines with J gene TRBJ2-3; no clear D. Germline lookup yields CDR1 SNHLY and CDR2 FYNNEI. V lost 5 bases and J lost 7, with 13 bases in between. The CDR3 extends over 13 amino acids. CDR3 DNA sequence: TGTGCCAGCAGTAGAGTTCCGCAAAATACGCAGTATTTT. Protein product: CASSRVPQNTQYF.